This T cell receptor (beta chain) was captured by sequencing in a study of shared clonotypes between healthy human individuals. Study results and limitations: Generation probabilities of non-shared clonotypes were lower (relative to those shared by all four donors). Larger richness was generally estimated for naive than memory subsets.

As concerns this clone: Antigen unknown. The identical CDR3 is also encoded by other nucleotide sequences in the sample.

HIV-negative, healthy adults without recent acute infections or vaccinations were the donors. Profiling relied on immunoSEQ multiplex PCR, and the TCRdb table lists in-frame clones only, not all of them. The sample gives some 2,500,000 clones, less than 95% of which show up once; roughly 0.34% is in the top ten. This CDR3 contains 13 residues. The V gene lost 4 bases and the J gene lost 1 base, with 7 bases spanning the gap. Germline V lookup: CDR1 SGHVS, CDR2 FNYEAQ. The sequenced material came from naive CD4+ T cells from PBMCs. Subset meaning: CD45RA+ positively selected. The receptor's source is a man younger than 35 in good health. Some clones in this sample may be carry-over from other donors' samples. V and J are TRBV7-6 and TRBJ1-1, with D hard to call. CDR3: CASSSQENTEAFF. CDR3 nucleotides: TGTGCCAGCAGCTCGCAGGAGAACACTGAAGCTTTCTTT.